This TCR beta chain was recovered during a study of neoadjuvant nivolumab and ipilimumab in lung cancer. Study as a whole: Nivolumab 3 mg/kg was given days 1, 15 and 29, plus ipilimumab 1 mg/kg day 1 in combination.

Profiled with immunoSEQ multiplex PCR; TCRdb holds only in-frame clones, not every one. The sample contains over 25,000 clones, about three quarters of which appear only once. The CDR3 totals 16 residues. V lost 0 bases and J lost 5; bases outside the gene matches: 6. CDR1 and CDR2 from the germline V gene are SGHRS and YFSETQ. The source of this sequence is an adult with non-small cell lung cancer. The chain couples TRBV5-1 to TRBJ2-2; 8 bases agree with TRBD2. The material was tumor tissue, obtained after neoadjuvant nivolumab, alone or with ipilimumab, at or shortly before surgery. The CDR3 nucleotides are TGCGCCAGCAGCTTGGATTACGGGGGGGCAACCGGGGAGCTGTTTTTT. The encoded protein is CASSLDYGGATGELFF.